The 19 T cell receptor beta chains listed next were all sequenced from one sample in a study of neurological immune-mediated disorders. Time point in this sample: longitudinal time-point 3. TCRdb fed the 5' RACE reads into MiXCR, producing one record per CDR3 protein. The sample yields about 84,000 distinct CDR3 sequences, 4.3% seen once. The material sequenced was PBMCs. The receptors originated from a woman aged 55-70 years with multiple sclerosis.

This clonotype was found many times. This chain uses TRBV2 with TRBJ2-1; no clear D. Germline assignment: CDR1 SNHLY and CDR2 FYNNEI. The CDR3 has 9 amino acids. Trimming pared 6 bases from V and 13 bases from J, leaving 7 bases between. The CDR3 region has the DNA TGTGCCAGCAGGCTGGGCCAGTTCTTC. Its translation: CASRLGQFF.

This clonotype was counted ten times or more. The chain joins TRBV15 to TRBJ2-7; maybe TRBD1 (5 bases). Between the trimmed V and J ends, which lost 5 bases and 2 bases, there was a span of 10 bases. The CDR3 runs 13 residues. From germline, CDR1 is LNHNV and CDR2 YYDKDF (reference sequence). The CDR3 DNA is TGTGCCACCAGCCTCCCGGACACCTACGAGCAGTACTTC. This encodes CATSLPDTYEQYF.

In its sample, this clonotype was seen many times. This chain joins TRBV20-1 and TRBJ2-3, with 11 bases identical to TRBD2. The junction had 2 bases not matched to a gene; V was cut back by 6 bases and J by 0 bases. The CDR3 length is 14 residues. Germline V gene data show CDR1 as DFQATT and CDR2 as SNEGSKA (reference sequence). CDR3 DNA sequence: TGCAGTGCCGTAGCGGGGGGGAGCACAGATACGCAGTATTTT. Protein: CSAVAGGSTDTQYF.

This clonotype was observed at least ten times. The chain has TRBV9 and TRBJ1-5; D is perhaps TRBD1 (5 bases). The germline V gene encodes CDR1 SGDLS and CDR2 YYNGEE. The CDR3 has 16 amino acids. The V end lost 3 bases, the J end lost 1 base, and 14 bases lay between the germline ends. The CDR3 sequence: CASSASAEGSNQPQHF. The DNA for the CDR3 is TGTGCCAGCAGCGCTTCAGCCGAGGGGAGCAATCAGCCCCAGCATTTT. The full variable domain, in which reference TRBV9 and TRBJ1-5 provide the parts outside the CDR3, is DSGVTQTPKHLITATGQRVTLRCSPRSGDLSVYWYQQSLDQGLQFLIQYYNGEERAKGNILERFSAQQFPDLHSELNLSSLELGDSALYFCASSASAEGSNQPQHFGDGTRLSIL.

This clonotype was seen many times. The J gene is TRBJ2-5, the V gene TRBV29-1; no clear D gene. The CDR3 has 13 amino acids. In germline, CDR1 is SQVTM, CDR2 ANQGSEA. V gave up 4 bases and J gave up 0 bases, with 9 bases separating them. The CDR3 coding sequence is TGCAGCGTTGCTGGGTCGTACCAAGAGACCCAGTACTTC. Amino acids: CSVAGSYQETQYF.

This clonotype was recorded at least ten times. The chain combines TRBV4-1 with TRBJ2-1; D uncertain. The V gene's germline CDR1 is MGHRA and CDR2 YSYEKL. CDR3 length: 12 amino acids. The germline V and J ends were trimmed by 5 bases and 9 bases, with 11 bases remaining between them. CDR3 DNA: TGCGCCAGCAGCGTCTACTTGGGTGAGCAGTTCTTC. Translated: CASSVYLGEQFF.

In its sample, this clonotype was seen many times. The chain employs TRBV12-3 or TRBV12-4 and TRBJ2-3, with 9 bases fitting TRBD1. CDR3 length: 14 amino acids. V shed 7 bases, J shed 6 bases, and the junction held 8 bases outside the gene matches. The CDR3 protein is CASTGTGSMDTQYF. In nucleotides, the CDR3 is TGTGCCAGCACCGGGACAGGGTCTATGGATACGCAGTATTTT.

This clonotype was counted at least ten times. The rearrangement uses TRBV6-1 and TRBJ2-2, with TRBD1 matching 9 bases. The length of the CDR3 is 16 residues. Trimming cost V 4 bases and J 3 bases; bases outside gene matches: 6. In germline, CDR1 is MNHNS, CDR2 SASEGT. CDR3 DNA: TGTGCCAGCAGTGGAGAGACAGGGGGGGACACCGGGGAGCTGTTTTTT. It specifies CASSGETGGDTGELFF.

This clonotype was recorded at least ten times. The chain couples TRBV25-1 to TRBJ1-4, with D unclear. V shed 4 bases and J shed 1 base, with 16 bases lying between them. This CDR3 has 17 amino acids. Germline CDR1 and CDR2: MGHDK and SYGVNS. In DNA form, the CDR3 reads TGTGCCAGCAGTGGAAGAGCGCGCGGTTTAACTAATGAAAAACTGTTTTTT. Amino acids: CASSGRARGLTNEKLFF. Using reference TRBV25-1 and TRBJ1-4 for the parts outside the CDR3, the full variable domain is EADIYQTPRYLVIGTGKKITLECSQTMGHDKMYWYQQDPGMELHLIHYSYGVNSTEKGDLSSESTVSRIRTEHFPLTLESARPSHTSQYLCASSGRARGLTNEKLFFGSGTQLSVL.

This clonotype appeared many times. The chain uses TRBV10-3 and TRBJ2-5; 10 bases map to TRBD1. V shed 4 bases and J 3 bases; nucleotides not matched to a gene: 8. This CDR3 is built from 16 residues. Per the germline V gene, CDR1 is ENHRY and CDR2 is SYGVKD. CDR3 amino acids: CAISGGQGRSEETQYF. CDR3 nucleotide sequence: TGTGCCATCAGTGGGGGACAGGGGAGGTCGGAAGAGACCCAGTACTTC.

This clonotype was recorded at least ten times. This chain links TRBV4-1 with TRBJ2-2; 9 bases agree with TRBD1. Germline V gene data show CDR1 as MGHRA and CDR2 as YSYEKL. The CDR3 consists of 16 residues. Germline trimming cut 1 base from V and 0 bases from J; bases unmatched to any gene: 0. CDR3 in amino acids: CASSQGQGANTGELFF. DNA for the CDR3: TGCGCCAGCAGCCAAGGACAGGGGGCGAACACCGGGGAGCTGTTTTTT.

This clonotype appeared many times. V is TRBV20-1 and J is TRBJ2-3, with D possibly being TRBD2 (6 bases). Germline assignment: CDR1 DFQATT and CDR2 SNEGSKA (reference sequence). This CDR3 has 15 residues. Trimming took off 7 bases at V and 4 bases at J, with 21 bases between the two ends. In nucleotides, the CDR3 is TGCAGTGTAGCGGAGCAAGAGCAGAGGGCAGATACGCAGTATTTT. As protein: CSVAEQEQRADTQYF.

This clonotype was seen at least ten times. The CDR3, as DNA: TGCGCCAGCAGCAGGACCTCCGGGACGGCGAACACCGGGGAGCTGTTTTTT. Translation: CASSRTSGTANTGELFF. The chain uses TRBV5-1 and TRBJ2-2; D might be TRBD1 or TRBD2, each matching 5 bases. The V and J ends lost 4 bases and 0 bases respectively, with 16 bases between them. The CDR3 is 17 amino acids. Germline values: CDR1 SGHRS, CDR2 YFSETQ. Supplemented by reference TRBV5-1 and TRBJ2-2, the full variable domain reads KAGVTQTPRYLIKTRGQQVTLSCSPISGHRSVSWYQQTPGQGLQFLFEYFSETQRNKGNFPGRFSGRQFSNSRSEMNVSTLELGDSALYLCASSRTSGTANTGELFFGEGSRLTVL.

Many counts were recorded for this clonotype. V and J are TRBV5-1 and TRBJ2-1, with 7 bases fitting TRBD2. V was pared by 5 bases and J by 1 base, with 6 bases of the junction left unmatched. The CDR3 loop spans 15 amino acids. The germline gives CDR1 SGHRS, CDR2 YFSETQ. The CDR3 sequence is CASSRGDHSYNEQFF. DNA for the CDR3: TGCGCCAGCAGTCGGGGGGACCATTCCTACAATGAGCAGTTCTTC.

This clonotype was seen many times. The chain has TRBV14 and TRBJ2-1; D gene ambiguous. The CDR3 has 15 amino acids. Germline loops: CDR1 SGHDN, CDR2 FVKESK. V shed 0 bases and J shed 2 bases, with 8 bases lying between them. The CDR3 DNA reads as TGTGCCAGCAGCCAAGATTCGTTAGCCTACAATGAGCAGTTCTTC. It is translated as CASSQDSLAYNEQFF.

This clonotype occurred many times. The V call is TRBV6-6, the J call TRBJ2-3, with D possibly being TRBD2 (5 bases). Germline V CDR1 and CDR2: MNHNY, SVGAGI (reference sequence). V was cut by 6 bases and J by 4 bases, with 20 bases left in between. The CDR3 has 16 residues. The CDR3 bases are TGTGCCAGCAGCCCTCCGCGGGTTGGAATTCCAGATACGCAGTATTTT. Translation gives CASSPPRVGIPDTQYF.

This clonotype was found a few times. The genes are TRBV5-1 and TRBJ2-3; D call uncertain. CDR3 length: 12 residues. CDR1 is SGHRS and CDR2 is YFSETQ in the germline V gene. V was pared by 3 bases and J by 2 bases, with 4 bases between. CDR3 region: CASSYNTDTQYF. The CDR3 region has the DNA TGCGCCAGCAGCTATAACACAGATACGCAGTATTTT.

This clonotype was seen at least ten times. V usage is TRBV2 and J usage is TRBJ1-5; no firm D call. V was clipped by 4 bases and J by 6 bases, with 16 bases between them. The CDR3 length is 15 residues. CDR1 and CDR2 from the germline V gene are SNHLY and FYNNEI. The CDR3 sequence: CASSADGSLSQPQHF. CDR3 DNA sequence: TGTGCCAGCAGTGCCGACGGGAGCCTGAGTCAGCCCCAGCATTTT.

There are many counts of this clonotype. V is TRBV21-1 and J is TRBJ1-1; TRBD1, as called in the table, went unchecked against the DNA. TRBV21-1 is recorded as a pseudogene. The CDR3 totals 15 residues. The CDR3 DNA reads as TGTGCCAGCAGCAAAGTTGGGGGGCTGAGCACTGAAGCTTTCTTT. This encodes CASSKVGGLSTEAFF.